The T cell receptor (beta chain) under discussion was sequenced for a study of shared clonotypes between healthy human individuals. Findings and limits, study-wide: Rarefaction curves obtained for sorted subsets showed sequencing incomplete despite large depth. Owing to a small donor count, the genetic and exposure-history diversity represented was limited.

This clone is a singleton in its sample. Its antigen is as yet unknown. Germline loops: CDR1 MDHEN, CDR2 SYDVKM. The CDR3 is 15 residues long. Between the trimmed V and J ends, which lost 6 bases and 5 bases, there was a span of 19 bases. Data came from immunoSEQ multiplex PCR; TCRdb stores just in-frame clones and leaves some out. The sample consists of 950,000 to 1,300,000 clones, approximately 72% of them appearing once. The receptor was isolated from a man younger than 30 in good health. The genes are TRBV28 and TRBJ1-1; D might be TRBD1 (5 bases). The sequenced material came from memory CD4+ T cells sorted from blood. Subset meaning: CD45RA-negative fraction. CDR3 nucleotides: TGTGCCAGCAGCCGCTCGGGTGCGGGGGAGACTGAAGCTTTCTTT. Translating gives CASSRSGAGETEAFF.